This entry concerns a single T cell receptor beta chain. Its antigen remains unidentified. This entry is derived from a study of T cell repertoires in cytomegalovirus infection. Overall study: It was recently identified HLA-C-restricted and well-studied HLA-B-restricted CMV epitopes that the study used. Matching HLA type and CMV infection were both indicated by public TCR beta signatures. Study outcomes and limitations: CMV-specific TCR beta clonotypes restricted by HLA-C dominated the ex vivo response. Cumulative frequency (of public TCR beta family members) identified carriers of CMV plus the relevant HLA.

The V end was cut by 2 bases, the J end by 3 bases, with 15 bases between. CDR3 length equals 16 residues. CDR1 is LNHDA and CDR2 is SQIVND in the germline V gene (reference sequence). TCRdb fed the reads into MiXCR, producing one record per CDR3 protein. The table has some 590,000 distinct CDR3 sequences, roughly 42% seen once. V gene TRBV19 combines with J gene TRBJ2-3, with D possibly being TRBD1 (6 bases). The receptor was derived from a human donor in good health (CMV status not recorded). Some clones in this sample may be carry-over from other donors' samples. The sequenced sample was cultured PBMCs, obtained from culture after CMV antigen stimulation. The CDR3 DNA reads TGTGCCAGTAGTATACTCATCACAGGGAGTACAGATACGCAGTATTTT. Translating it yields CASSILITGSTDTQYF.